This TCR beta chain stems from a study of lymphopenia after photon versus proton radiotherapy. Points from the study as a whole: Only patients who died were analyzed for survival; proton advantage is unproven. Post-nadir diversity loss with photons came from oligoclonal expansion, particularly CD8+ Temra cells. Proton therapy kept repertoires fairly stable, unlike photons, which gained effector/memory cells. Larger post-nadir TCR diversity loss correlated inversely with survival in deceased patients.

Only in-frame clones appear in the TCRdb table, and some are missing; sequencing was by immunoSEQ multiplex PCR. The table lists 15,000 to 20,000 clones, 86% of them singletons. The CDR3 covers 15 residues. The V gene end was trimmed by 3 bases and the J gene end by 7 bases; junction bases not matched to a gene: 3. Germline V lookup: CDR1 KGHSH, CDR2 LQKENI. Points on this clone: Its antigen is unknown.

Here the sequenced sample was peripheral blood, taken from a patient treated with proton-based radiotherapy. The rearrangement uses TRBV18 and TRBJ1-4; 12 nucleotides line up with TRBD1. The sequence derives from a man between 65 and 85 years old with pancreatic cancer. The CDR3 DNA is TGTGCCAGCTCACCGGGACAGGGGGCGGGTGAAAAACTGTTTTTT. Protein product: CASSPGQGAGEKLFF. Using reference TRBV18 and TRBJ1-4 for the parts outside the CDR3, the full variable domain is NAGVMQNPRHLVRRRGQEARLRCSPMKGHSHVYWYRQLPEEGLKFMVYLQKENIIDESGMPKERFSAEFPKEGPSILRIQQVVRGDSAAYFCASSPGQGAGEKLFFGSGTQLSVL.